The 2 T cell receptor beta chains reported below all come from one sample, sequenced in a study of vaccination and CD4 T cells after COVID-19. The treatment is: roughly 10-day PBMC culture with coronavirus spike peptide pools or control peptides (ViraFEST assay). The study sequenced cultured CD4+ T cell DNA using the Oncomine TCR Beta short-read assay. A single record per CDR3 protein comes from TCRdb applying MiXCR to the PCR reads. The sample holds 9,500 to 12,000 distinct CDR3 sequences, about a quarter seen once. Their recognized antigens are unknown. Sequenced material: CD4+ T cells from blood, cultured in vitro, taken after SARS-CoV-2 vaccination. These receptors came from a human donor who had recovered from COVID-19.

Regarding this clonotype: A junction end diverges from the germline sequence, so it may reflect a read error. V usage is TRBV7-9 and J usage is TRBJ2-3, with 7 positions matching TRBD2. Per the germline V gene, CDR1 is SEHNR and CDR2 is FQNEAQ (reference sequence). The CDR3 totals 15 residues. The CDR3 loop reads CASSRSGPSIDTQYF. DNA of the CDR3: TGTGCCAGCAGCCGTAGCGGGCCTAGCATAGATACGCAGTATTTT.

The CDR3, as DNA: TGTGCCAGCAGCAGCACCGGGGAGCTGTTTTTT. Translated, it gives CASSSTGELFF. This chain uses TRBV28 with TRBJ2-2; no clear D gene. Per the germline V gene, CDR1 is MDHEN and CDR2 is SYDVKM. Trimming left V 6 bases short and J 4 bases short, with 3 bases between. The CDR3 contains 11 residues. The variable domain in full, completed from reference TRBV28 and TRBJ2-2, reads DVKVTQSSRYLVKRTGEKVFLECVQDMDHENMFWYRQDPGLGLRLIYFSYDVKMKEKGDIPEGYSVSREKKERFSLILESASTNQTSMYLCASSSTGELFFGEGSRLTVL.